This T cell receptor beta chain came from a study of T cell repertoires in cytomegalovirus infection. Study as a whole: CMV epitopes in the study were HLA-C-restricted (recently identified) and HLA-B-restricted (well studied). Public TCR beta signatures indicated both CMV infection and matching HLA type. Study observations and caveats: There were carriers of CMV plus the relevant HLA, and cumulative public TCR beta family frequency identified them.

This clonotype has only a few counts. No antigen is known for it. The V gene lost 7 bases and the J gene lost 1 base, with 10 bases spanning the gap. Germline V gene lookup returns CDR1 SNHLY and CDR2 FYNNEI. The CDR3 has 14 amino acids. In TCRdb, the reads were re-called with MiXCR into one record per CDR3 protein. Among fewer than 950,000 distinct CDR3 sequences listed, over 25% were seen once. The chain carries TRBV2 and TRBJ2-2, with a weak D call TRBD2 (6 bases). This TCR was recovered from a human donor in good health (CMV status not recorded). Some clones in this sample may be carry-over from other donors' samples. The input for sequencing was cultured CD8+ T cells from PBMCs, taken from culture after CMV antigen stimulation. Written as DNA, the CDR3 is TGTGCCAGCATTGGAGGGCAGAACACCGGGGAGCTGTTTTTT. This codes for CASIGGQNTGELFF.